The source of this TCR beta chain is a study of Tregs in tolerant kidney transplant recipients. Overall study results and limits: Biological reproducibility was not directly addressed in this study.

Mixed chimerism was transient after nonmyeloablative marrow transplants from related graft donors. Trimming shortened V by 2 bases and J by 4 bases, and 12 bases separated the two germline ends. CDR3 length equals 13 residues. The germline V gene encodes CDR1 DFQATT and CDR2 SNEGSKA (reference sequence). Regarding this clone: Its cognate antigen is unknown. The read terminates 3 residues before the CDR3 end, so the remaining end is supplied by the germline J gene.

Sequenced by immunoSEQ multiplex PCR; TCRdb stores in-frame clones only, minus some. Its table lists tens of thousands of clones. Source: CD4+ T cells from blood (PBMCs), taken 24 months after the transplant. This sequence joins TRBV20-1 and TRBJ2-7; unclear D gene. This clonotype was obtained from a human patient who received a combined kidney and bone marrow transplant. Some T cells may be the graft donor's. The CDR3 bases that were read are TGCAGTGCTAGAACCCTAGGCGTTTACGAG. This codes for CSARTLGVYE. The full CDR3 sequence reads CSARTLGVYEQYF.